This record concerns one T cell receptor (beta chain) sequence. In TCRdb, the RT-PCR reads were re-called with MiXCR into one record per CDR3 protein. Of 390,000 or so distinct CDR3 sequences detected, approximately 16% appear once; the ten largest clones hold 7.2%. Germline V gene sequence: CDR1 LNHNV, CDR2 YYDKDF (reference sequence). V was trimmed by 5 bases and J by 1 base, leaving 11 bases between them. CDR3 length: 14 residues. This specimen comes from a study of patients and donors after allogeneic stem cell transplantation. This chain links TRBV15 with TRBJ1-1; possibly TRBD1 for D (5 bases). The clonotype originates from a human donor who was either an allogeneic HSCT recipient or a stem cell or donor lymphocyte infusion donor (not recorded which). It is not recorded whose cells these are; they may come from a transplant donor. The sample was blood, either unsorted or a sorted T cell fraction (not recorded which). CDR3 sequence: CATSHGAGNTEAFF. The DNA of the CDR3 is TGTGCCACCAGCCACGGGGCTGGGAACACTGAAGCTTTCTTT. Supplemented by reference TRBV15 and TRBJ1-1, the full variable domain reads DAMVIQNPRYQVTQFGKPVTLSCSQTLNHNVMYWYQQKSSQAPKLLFHYYDKDFNNEADTPDNFQSRRPNTSFCFLDIRSPGLGDTAMYLCATSHGAGNTEAFFGQGTRLTVV.